The T cell receptor beta chain described here comes from a study of T-cell reconstitution after alpha-beta-depleted transplantation in children. CDR1 DFQATT and CDR2 SNEGSKA come from the germline V gene (reference sequence). This CDR3 has 12 amino acids. V dropped 2 bases and J dropped 2 bases, with 6 bases sitting between them. A TCRbeta library incorporating unique molecular identifiers was prepared. TCRdb reprocessed the PCR reads with MiXCR, giving one entry per CDR3 protein. Of about 340,000 distinct CDR3 sequences in the sample, 13% were seen once. This clonotype was counted many times. The TCR originated in a human donor who donated a stem cell graft to a child with Fanconi anemia. The rearrangement links TRBV20-1 to TRBJ2-5, with unresolved D. The specimen comprised PBMCs, sampled from the stem cell graft. The CDR3 nucleotides read TGCAGTGCTAGACTATCACAAGAGACCCAGTACTTC. This sequence encodes CSARLSQETQYF.